This TCR beta chain was documented in a study of shared T cell receptors in the human thymus. V shed 4 bases, J shed 7 bases, and the junction held 8 bases outside the gene matches. This CDR3 is built from 16 residues. Germline CDR1 is SNHLY and CDR2 is FYNNEI. This clone was seen a single time. TCRdb's copy holds only in-frame clones and misses some; the assay was immunoSEQ multiplex PCR. The sample includes more than 300,000 clones, just under 95% of them seen just once. Sequencing was carried out using thymocytes. The chain combines TRBV2 with TRBJ2-1, with 12 bases that match TRBD2. This receptor was obtained from a human donor. The CDR3: CASSGSSGRDWNEQFF. The CDR3 DNA sequence: TGTGCCAGCAGTGGCTCTAGCGGGAGGGATTGGAATGAGCAGTTCTTC.